This T cell receptor beta chain was sequenced during a study of T cells in localized non-small cell lung cancer (dated by TCRdb to between 2020 and 2021). Concerning the study at large: T cell repertoires of fewer than 250 early-stage NSCLC patients were analyzed, with tumors being compared against uninvolved tumor-adjacent lungs. The cohort comprised approximately 240 treatment-naïve NSCLC patients with resected, localized lung tumors. Of the NSCLC patients, over 120 were male and approximately 97 were female, and the mean age was roughly 61 years. Summary of the overall study and its limitations: Longer overall survival was associated with higher T cell density in blood, whereas shorter survival was associated with higher clonality in adjacent lung. Uninvolved tumor-adjacent lung showed the highest T cell clonality, higher than tumor, which suggests more focused antigenic responses in the uninvolved tumor-adjacent lung. Because multi-region tumor sequencing was not done, intratumor heterogeneity could not be ruled out. Because of the exploratory design, TCR variables were selected using unadjusted p-values without false-discovery rate correction. A median of roughly 50 of the top 100 tumor clones turned up in the paired uninvolved adjacent lung, and 25 to 35 of those clones also ranked among the top 100 of that same adjacent lung.

At diagnosis, tumor, uninvolved tumor-adjacent lung and peripheral blood were collected and then preserved as a mix of FFPE and fresh-frozen material. For TCR repertoire profiling, blood samples were analyzed as peripheral blood mononuclear cells. Comment on this clone: Which antigen it targets is not known. One base away there is no much larger clone; base qualities are not given.

TCR beta CDR3 regions were sequenced from DNA using the immunoSEQ Assay. Processing in the source paper ran as follows. T cell density was computed as TCR beta template counts normalized to usable DNA estimated by amplifying housekeeping genes. The preseqR package was used to estimate richness by extrapolating to 400,000 templates for PBMC samples and to 120,000 templates for tissue samples. Clonality was taken to be one minus Pielou's evenness. Tissue-enriched TCRs were identified by differential abundance testing using productive amino-acid clonotypes, minimum total count 5 and alpha 0.1. The Jaccard Index and the Morisita Overlap Index were used to quantify repertoire overlap between compartments. GLIPH clustered TCR beta CDR3s with public tetramer-defined viral CDR3s; viral motifs required at least three viral sequences plus V-gene enrichment. The immuneACCESS repertoire file appears here via TCRdb, limited to in-frame rearrangements. These files lack a portion of the clones; in checked studies, under half of the deficit traces to unresolved V genes, and the cause of the others is not known. That table is the source of V, J and clone size, and D and trimming were worked out from the DNA. The sample table holds approximately 10,000 clones, of which roughly 82% were seen once. In total, the top ten clones hold less than 20% of the sample.

Via the germline V gene, CDR1 is SGHRS and CDR2 YFSETQ. The CDR3 contains 15 residues, cysteine and phenylalanine counted. Just the 45-base CDR3 DNA is kept, in frame starting at base 1. The junction shows trimming of 0 bases on V and 1 base on J, plus 10 bases between the germline ends. This chain joins TRBV5-1 to TRBJ1-1, with the D gene call left open. The sequenced sample was peripheral blood mononuclear cells, obtained before any cancer treatment. The sequence derives from a female donor of 60 years or more with stage II lung adenocarcinoma. This receptor carries the CDR3 CASSLAVVSNTEAFF. The DNA sequence is given as TGCGCCAGCAGCTTGGCCGTTGTGTCGAACACTGAAGCTTTCTTT.